These T cell receptor beta chains were read from a single sample in a study of shared clonotypes between healthy human individuals. TCRdb's table, derived via immunoSEQ multiplex PCR, lists solely in-frame clones and lacks some. Found here are roughly 2.1 million clones, roughly 91% of them singletons; the top ten hold 1.5% to 2%. The material sequenced was naive CD8+ T cells from PBMCs. These receptors were collected from a man in his late teens or twenties in good health. Some clones in this sample may be carry-over from other donors' samples. The CDR3 runs from the conserved cysteine through the conserved F or W. A D gene is named only where the DNA matches it firmly. Where a row states a size, it is once, few, many or the class of an expanded clone; other rows omit it.

-	16	-	TRBV9	TRBJ2-1	CASSVHGRSSYNEQFF	TGTGCCAGCAGCGTACATGGACGGAGCTCCTACAATGAGCAGTTCTTC
TRBD1	13	once	TRBV10-1	TRBJ2-7	CASSTQGNGEQYF	TGCGCCAGCAGTACACAGGGGAACGGCGAGCAGTACTTC
TRBD1	19	-	TRBV5-1	TRBJ2-2	CASSLGWVDGTANTGELFF	TGCGCCAGCAGCTTGGGCTGGGTAGACGGGACAGCGAACACCGGGGAGCTGTTTTTT
-	14	-	TRBV27	TRBJ1-5	CASSFKGLEQPQHF	TGTGCCAGCAGTTTCAAGGGTCTGGAACAGCCCCAGCATTTT
-	16	-	TRBV11-2	TRBJ2-1	CASSSNEGSTYNEQFF	TGTGCCAGCAGCTCCAACGAAGGAAGTACCTACAATGAGCAGTTCTTC
TRBD1	13	-	TRBV7-9	TRBJ2-7	CASSSFTGGEQYF	TGTGCCAGCAGCTCGTTTACAGGGGGCGAGCAGTACTTC
TRBD1	16	-	TRBV11-2	TRBJ2-4	CASSRTGGAPENIQYF	TGTGCCAGCAGCCGGACAGGGGGCGCCCCCGAAAACATTCAGTACTTC
-	15	once	TRBV28	TRBJ2-7	CASSPGTMISYEQYF	TGTGCCAGCAGCCCTGGGACAATGATTTCCTACGAGCAGTACTTC
-	14	-	TRBV28	TRBJ1-1	CASDAWGGDTEAFF	TGTGCCAGCGACGCTTGGGGTGGGGACACTGAAGCTTTCTTT
TRBD1	16	-	TRBV7-9	TRBJ2-7	CASSSNRGSPIYEQYF	TGTGCCAGCAGCTCAAACAGGGGTTCCCCTATCTACGAGCAGTACTTC
-	13	-	TRBV5-6	TRBJ2-7	CASSLMGSYEQYF	TGTGCCAGCAGCTTGATGGGCTCCTACGAGCAGTACTTC
-	13	-	TRBV10-1	TRBJ1-1	CASRGGDGAEAFF	TGCGCCAGCAGAGGAGGGGATGGCGCTGAAGCTTTCTTT
-	17	-	TRBV7-2	TRBJ2-1	CASSSSGGSSSYNEQFF	TGTGCCAGCAGCTCCTCCGGAGGCTCGAGCTCCTACAATGAGCAGTTCTTC
-	14	-	TRBV4-1	TRBJ2-1	CASSQGGTLNEQFF	TGCGCCAGCAGCCAAGGCGGGACTCTCAATGAGCAGTTCTTC
TRBD1	15	-	TRBV9	TRBJ2-7	CASSETGTGGNEQYF	TGTGCCAGCAGCGAGACCGGGACAGGGGGCAACGAGCAGTACTTC
-	14	-	TRBV27	TRBJ2-7	CASSLAGSSYEQYF	TGTGCCAGCAGTCTTGCAGGGAGCTCCTACGAGCAGTACTTC
-	14	-	TRBV11-3	TRBJ2-2	CASRPRANTGELFF	TGTGCCAGCAGACCTCGGGCGAACACCGGGGAGCTGTTTTTT
-	15	-	TRBV9	TRBJ1-2	CASSATGNANYGYTF	TGTGCCAGCAGCGCGACGGGAAACGCTAACTATGGCTACACCTTC
-	14	-	TRBV27	TRBJ2-3	CASSLAASTDTQYF	TGTGCCAGCAGTTTAGCGGCTAGCACAGATACGCAGTATTTT
-	12	once	TRBV5-6	TRBJ2-2	CASSPNTGELFF	TGTGCCAGCAGCCCCAACACCGGGGAGCTGTTTTTT
TRBD1	16	-	TRBV11-2	TRBJ2-3	CASSTRQGETADTQYF	TGTGCCAGCAGCACCCGACAGGGGGAAACAGCAGATACGCAGTATTTT
-	16	-	TRBV4-3	TRBJ2-7	CASSQDGPPGHDEQYF	TGCGCCAGCAGCCAAGATGGGCCCCCCGGCCACGACGAGCAGTACTTC
-	15	once	TRBV7-8	TRBJ2-1	CASSPSGSSYNEQFF	TGTGCCAGCAGCCCGTCCGGGAGCTCCTACAATGAGCAGTTCTTC
-	13	-	TRBV6-5	TRBJ1-5	CASRAGWSQPQHF	TGTGCCAGCAGGGCAGGATGGTCTCAGCCCCAGCATTTT
TRBD1	15	-	TRBV6-5	TRBJ2-7	CASRQPDRGWGEQYF	TGTGCCAGCAGGCAACCGGACAGGGGCTGGGGGGAGCAGTACTTC
-	17	-	TRBV7-6	TRBJ2-6	CASSLDRGALGANVLTF	TGTGCCAGCAGCTTAGATCGGGGGGCGCTAGGGGCCAACGTCCTGACTTTC
-	15	-	TRBV9	TRBJ2-7	CASSVRAGGIHEQYF	TGTGCCAGCAGCGTTCGCGCCGGAGGGATCCACGAGCAGTACTTC
-	12	-	TRBV11-2	TRBJ1-2	CASSLAQRGTFF	TGTGCCAGCAGCTTAGCTCAGCGCGGGACCTTCTTC
-	15	-	TRBV28	TRBJ2-1	CASSPFGVSGDEQFF	TGTGCCAGCAGTCCCTTTGGGGTTTCTGGGGATGAGCAGTTCTTC
TRBD1	14	-	TRBV28	TRBJ1-2	CASSPGQGESGYTF	TGTGCCAGCAGTCCCGGACAGGGGGAGAGTGGCTACACCTTC
-	16	-	TRBV19	TRBJ2-3	CASSIVRGASTDTQYF	TGTGCCAGTAGTATAGTCCGCGGGGCTAGCACAGATACGCAGTATTTT
TRBD1	16	-	TRBV27	TRBJ2-3	CASSLGQGWDTDTQYF	TGTGCCAGCAGCCTTGGACAGGGGTGGGACACAGATACGCAGTATTTT
-	13	-	TRBV10-3	TRBJ1-2	CAIPAGTFNGYTF	TGTGCCATCCCCGCGGGGACATTCAATGGCTACACCTTC
-	11	-	TRBV11-3	TRBJ2-2	CASSFFGELFF	TGTGCCAGCAGCTTTTTCGGGGAGCTGTTTTTT
-	14	once	TRBV19	TRBJ1-6	CASTTGTDNSPLHF	TGTGCCAGTACCACCGGGACCGACAATTCACCCCTCCACTTT
TRBD1	14	-	TRBV19	TRBJ1-2	CASSTEGTAYGYTF	TGTGCCAGTAGCACGGAGGGGACAGCCTATGGCTACACCTTC
-	19	-	TRBV10-2	TRBJ2-3	CASRSLNRGSGASTDTQYF	TGCGCCAGCAGAAGTCTTAATCGTGGGTCTGGGGCTAGCACAGATACGCAGTATTTT
-	14	-	TRBV29-1	TRBJ2-1	CSVRGAPLGDEQFF	TGCAGCGTTCGAGGGGCTCCTTTGGGCGATGAGCAGTTCTTC
-	13	-	TRBV9	TRBJ1-1	CASSVGDNTEAFF	TGTGCCAGCAGCGTAGGGGATAACACTGAAGCTTTCTTT
TRBD1	13	-	TRBV7-9	TRBJ1-2	CASSLQGTYGYTF	TGTGCCAGCAGTCTACAGGGGACCTATGGCTACACCTTC
-	18	-	TRBV29-1	TRBJ2-1	CSVVQGWGDRSSYNEQFF	TGCAGCGTTGTACAGGGATGGGGAGACAGGAGCTCCTACAATGAGCAGTTCTTC
-	16	-	TRBV4-3	TRBJ1-1	CASSPTRGRMNTEAFF	TGCGCCAGCAGCCCCACCCGCGGACGTATGAACACTGAAGCTTTCTTT
-	15	-	TRBV4-3	TRBJ2-7	CASSHLGGGAYEQYF	TGCGCCAGCAGCCATCTTGGGGGGGGCGCGTACGAGCAGTACTTC
-	13	-	TRBV9	TRBJ2-2	CASSVLYGGELFF	TGTGCCAGCAGCGTGTTATATGGCGGGGAGCTGTTTTTT
-	13	-	TRBV4-1	TRBJ1-4	CASKGRTNEKLFF	TGCGCCAGCAAAGGACGGACTAATGAAAAACTGTTTTTT
-	15	-	TRBV4-3	TRBJ2-7	CASSQDRGATYEQYF	TGCGCCAGCAGCCAAGACAGGGGGGCCACCTACGAGCAGTACTTC
TRBD2	17	-	TRBV6-1	TRBJ2-5	CASSELAGVFVQETQYF	TGTGCCAGCAGTGAACTAGCGGGAGTATTCGTCCAAGAGACCCAGTACTTC
-	14	few	TRBV19	TRBJ1-2	CASMVGGEGDGYTF	TGTGCCAGTATGGTCGGAGGGGAAGGGGATGGCTACACCTTC
-	16	-	TRBV27	TRBJ1-5	CASRPLRGGGNQPQHF	TGTGCCAGCAGGCCTCTCAGGGGTGGGGGCAATCAGCCCCAGCATTTT
TRBD2	18	-	TRBV11-2	TRBJ2-7	CASSLGVGLAGPTYEQYF	TGTGCCAGCAGCTTAGGGGTGGGGCTAGCGGGACCTACCTACGAGCAGTACTTC
-	14	-	TRBV13	TRBJ1-1	CASTPGLSYTEAFF	TGTGCCAGCACCCCAGGGTTAAGTTACACTGAAGCTTTCTTT
TRBD1	16	-	TRBV27	TRBJ2-7	CASSITIQGVYDEQYF	TGTGCCAGCAGTATAACCATACAGGGGGTGTACGACGAGCAGTACTTC
-	14	-	TRBV7-3	TRBJ2-1	CASSSARVASEQFF	TGTGCCAGCAGCTCCGCCAGGGTGGCGTCTGAGCAGTTCTTC